This T cell receptor (beta chain) was obtained from a study of control samples from healthy donors and cancer patients. The CDR3 spans 14 residues. V was pared by 0 bases and J by 2 bases, with 6 bases between. Germline V gives CDR1 LGHDT, CDR2 YNNKEL (reference sequence). Using immunoSEQ multiplex PCR, the repertoire was profiled, and TCRdb retains in-frame clones only, with some absent. The sample lists about 200,000 clones; approximately 90% were seen once. The source is a man aged 25-40 years in good health. The rearrangement uses TRBV3-1 (or the pseudogene TRBV3-2) and TRBJ2-3, with D hard to call. Sequencing was performed on blood. DNA of the CDR3: TGTGCCAGCAGCCAAGAAGCGTACACAGATACGCAGTATTTT. Protein product: CASSQEAYTDTQYF.